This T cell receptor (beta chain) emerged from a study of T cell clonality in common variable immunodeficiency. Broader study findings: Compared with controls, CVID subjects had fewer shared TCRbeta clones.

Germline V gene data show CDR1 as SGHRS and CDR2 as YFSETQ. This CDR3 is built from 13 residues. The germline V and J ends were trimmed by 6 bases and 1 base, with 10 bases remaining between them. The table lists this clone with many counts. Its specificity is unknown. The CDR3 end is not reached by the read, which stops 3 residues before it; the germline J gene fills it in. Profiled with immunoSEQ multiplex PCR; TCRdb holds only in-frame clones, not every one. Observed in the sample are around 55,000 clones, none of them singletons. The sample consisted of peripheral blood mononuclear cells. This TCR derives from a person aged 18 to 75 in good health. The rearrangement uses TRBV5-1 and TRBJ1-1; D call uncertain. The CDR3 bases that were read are TGCGCCAGCACGGATCCAGGGAACACTGAA. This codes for CASTDPGNTE. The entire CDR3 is CASTDPGNTEAFF.